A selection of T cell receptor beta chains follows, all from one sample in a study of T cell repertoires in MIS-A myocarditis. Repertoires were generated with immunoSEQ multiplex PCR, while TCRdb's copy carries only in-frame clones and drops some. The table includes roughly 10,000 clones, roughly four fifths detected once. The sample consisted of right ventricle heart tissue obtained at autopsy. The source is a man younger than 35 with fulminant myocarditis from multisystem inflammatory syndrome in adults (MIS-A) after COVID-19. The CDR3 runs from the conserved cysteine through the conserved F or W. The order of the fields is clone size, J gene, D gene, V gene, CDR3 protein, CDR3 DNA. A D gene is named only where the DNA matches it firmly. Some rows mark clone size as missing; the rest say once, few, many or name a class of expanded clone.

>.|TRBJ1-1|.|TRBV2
CASSGAPRTEAFF
TGTGCCAGCAGTGGGGCCCCCCGGACTGAAGCTTTCTTT
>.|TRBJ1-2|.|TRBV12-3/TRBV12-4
CASSLAPAYGYTF
TGTGCCAGCAGTTTAGCCCCTGCTTACGGCTACACCTTC
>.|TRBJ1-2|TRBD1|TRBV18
CASSQGTGGEGYTF
TGTGCCAGCTCACAGGGGACAGGCGGAGAAGGCTACACCTTC
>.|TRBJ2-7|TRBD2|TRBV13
CASSLSVTSGYEQYF
TGTGCCAGCAGCTTAAGTGTGACTAGCGGTTACGAGCAGTACTTC
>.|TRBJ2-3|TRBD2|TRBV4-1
CASSQGPTSGGATDTQYF
TGCGCCAGCAGCCAAGGTCCCACTAGCGGGGGGGCCACAGATACGCAGTATTTT
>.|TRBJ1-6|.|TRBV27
CASREGPPNSPLHF
TGTGCCAGCAGGGAGGGACCGCCTAATTCACCCCTCCACTTT
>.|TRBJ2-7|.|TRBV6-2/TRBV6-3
CASSGDRYEQYF
TGTGCCAGCAGTGGGGACCGCTACGAGCAGTACTTC
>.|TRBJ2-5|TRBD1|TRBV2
CASSPRHRQGGETQYF
TGTGCCAGCAGCCCCCGACATAGACAGGGGGGAGAGACCCAGTACTTC
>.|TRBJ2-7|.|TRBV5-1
CASSHPSRETSYEQYF
TGCGCCAGCAGCCACCCGAGCAGAGAAACCTCCTACGAGCAGTACTTC
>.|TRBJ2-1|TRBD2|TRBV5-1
CASSLGLAEGNEQFF
TGCGCCAGCAGCTTGGGGCTAGCGGAGGGGAATGAGCAGTTCTTC
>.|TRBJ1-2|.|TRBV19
CASSPNSRRGTPVDYTF
TGTGCCAGTAGTCCAAATAGCCGCCGTGGGACACCGGTTGACTACACCTTC
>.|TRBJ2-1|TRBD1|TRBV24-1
CATSVDRDAMDEQFF
TGTGCCACCAGTGTGGACAGGGACGCTATGGATGAGCAGTTCTTC
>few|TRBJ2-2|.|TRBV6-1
CASSAQMGGVTGELFF
TGTGCCAGCAGTGCCCAGATGGGGGGAGTGACCGGGGAGCTGTTTTTT
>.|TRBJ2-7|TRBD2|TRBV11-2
CASSPRRGLAVYEQYF
TGTGCCAGCAGCCCTAGGCGGGGACTAGCGGTATACGAGCAGTACTTC
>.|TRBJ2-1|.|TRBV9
CASSVSVGNEQFF
TGTGCCAGCAGTGTATCCGTGGGCAATGAGCAGTTCTTC
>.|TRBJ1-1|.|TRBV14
CASSRIALRQDLGAFF
TGTGCCAGCAGCCGTATAGCCCTCCGACAGGATCTAGGAGCTTTCTTT
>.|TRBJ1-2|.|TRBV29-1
CSVEGLNYGYTF
TGCAGCGTCGAGGGGCTCAACTATGGCTACACCTTC
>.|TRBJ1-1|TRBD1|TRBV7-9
CASSSSGQGVSQNAEAFF
TGTGCCAGCAGCAGTTCTGGACAGGGCGTCTCCCAGAACGCTGAAGCTTTCTTT
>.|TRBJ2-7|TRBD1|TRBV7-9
CASSHARDRGRGQYF
TGTGCCAGCAGCCACGCTCGGGACAGGGGGCGCGGGCAGTACTTC
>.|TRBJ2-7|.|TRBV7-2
CASGYAGEQYF
TGTGCCAGCGGCTACGCGGGGGAGCAGTACTTC
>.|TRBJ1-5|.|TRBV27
CASSWKEGSNQPQHF
TGTGCCAGCAGTTGGAAGGAGGGAAGCAATCAGCCCCAGCATTTT
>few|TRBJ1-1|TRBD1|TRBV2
CASSSPGQGAPEAFF
TGTGCCAGCAGCTCCCCGGGACAGGGGGCCCCTGAAGCTTTCTTT
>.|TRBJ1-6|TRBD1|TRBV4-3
CASRAAGGLGVVADGNSPLHF
TGCGCCAGCAGAGCGGCAGGGGGCCTAGGTGTGGTGGCGGATGGTAATTCACCCCTCCACTTT
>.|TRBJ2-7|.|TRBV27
CASSFMDEQYF
TGTGCCAGCAGTTTTATGGACGAGCAGTACTTC
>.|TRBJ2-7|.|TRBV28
CASSLKGTYRYF
TGTGCCAGCAGTTTAAAGGGGACATATAGGTACTTC
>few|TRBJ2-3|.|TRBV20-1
CSASKDSTDTQYF
TGCAGTGCTAGTAAGGACAGCACAGATACGCAGTATTTT
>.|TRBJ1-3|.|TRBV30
CAWSPIVLGAPSENTIYF
TGTGCCTGGAGCCCCATTGTTTTAGGAGCTCCCTCGGAAAACACCATATATTTT
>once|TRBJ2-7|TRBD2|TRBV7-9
CASSSGGSYEQYF
TGTGCCAGCAGCTCCGGGGGGTCCTACGAGCAGTACTTC
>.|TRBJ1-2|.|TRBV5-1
CASSPRDTTSDYGYTF
TGCGCCAGCAGCCCCCGGGACACAACCTCAGATTATGGCTACACCTTC
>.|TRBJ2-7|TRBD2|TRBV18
CASSPRLAGGLEQYF
TGTGCCAGCTCACCACGACTAGCGGGGGGGCTCGAGCAGTACTTC
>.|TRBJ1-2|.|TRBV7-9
CASSFREGYTF
TGTGCCAGCAGCTTTAGGGAGGGCTACACCTTC
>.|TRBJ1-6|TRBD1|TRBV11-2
CASRTGTAGMSSYNSPLHF
TGTGCCAGCAGGACGGGGACAGCCGGGATGAGCTCCTATAATTCACCCCTCCACTTT
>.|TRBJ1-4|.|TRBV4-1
CASLQAGQGGEKLFF
TGCGCCAGCTTACAGGCGGGGCAGGGTGGAGAAAAACTGTTTTTT
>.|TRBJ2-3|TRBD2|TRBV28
CASSRRGGMDTDTQYF
TGTGCCAGCAGCCGACGGGGGGGGATGGACACAGATACGCAGTATTTT
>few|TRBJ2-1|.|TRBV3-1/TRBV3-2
CASIGPTGNEQFF
TGTGCCAGCATAGGCCCCACTGGCAATGAGCAGTTCTTC
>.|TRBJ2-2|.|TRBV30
CASGHLTNTEELFF
TGTGCCTCCGGACACCTTACGAACACCGAGGAGCTGTTTTTT